This TCR beta chain appears in the sequencing data of a study of identical twins' blood T cells. Study in general: Some 50 million reads covered about six alpha-chain and about six beta-chain libraries.

TCR cDNA libraries came from RNA via a modified published protocol. TCRdb fed the 5' RACE reads into MiXCR, producing one record per CDR3 protein. The table shows a few hundred thousand distinct CDR3 sequences, with approximately 30% occurring only once. Germline loops: CDR1 DFQATT, CDR2 SNEGSKA (reference sequence). The CDR3 sequence is 14 residues long. Trimming cost V 0 bases and J 4 bases, with 10 bases left between them. Sequencing was performed on PBMCs. This receptor was obtained from a woman aged 18-49 years in good health. The V call is TRBV20-1, the J call TRBJ1-3; a weak D match, TRBD1 (6 bases). In DNA, the CDR3 is TGCAGTGCTAGAGACAGGGGTCGAGGAAACACCATATATTTT. It specifies CSARDRGRGNTIYF.